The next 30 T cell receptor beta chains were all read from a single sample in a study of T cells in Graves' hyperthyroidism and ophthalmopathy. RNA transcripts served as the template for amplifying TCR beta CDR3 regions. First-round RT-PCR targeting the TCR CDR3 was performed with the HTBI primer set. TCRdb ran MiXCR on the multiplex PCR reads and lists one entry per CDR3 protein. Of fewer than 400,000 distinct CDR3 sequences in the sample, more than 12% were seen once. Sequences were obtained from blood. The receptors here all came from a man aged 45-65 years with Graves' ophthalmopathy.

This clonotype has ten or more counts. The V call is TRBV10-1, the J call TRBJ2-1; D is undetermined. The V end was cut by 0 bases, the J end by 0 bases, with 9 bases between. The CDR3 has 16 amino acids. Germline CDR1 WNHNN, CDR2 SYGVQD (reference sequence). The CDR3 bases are TGCGCCAGCAGTGAGTCCGGTCCAGTCTCCTACAATGAGCAGTTCTTC. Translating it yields CASSESGPVSYNEQFF.

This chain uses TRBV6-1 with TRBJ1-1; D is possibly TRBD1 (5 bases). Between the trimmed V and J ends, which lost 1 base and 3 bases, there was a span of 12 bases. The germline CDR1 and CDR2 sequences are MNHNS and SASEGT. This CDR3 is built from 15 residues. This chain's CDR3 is CASSEEGRAYTEAFF. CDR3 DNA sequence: TGTGCCAGCAGTGAAGAAGGCAGGGCCTACACTGAAGCTTTCTTT.

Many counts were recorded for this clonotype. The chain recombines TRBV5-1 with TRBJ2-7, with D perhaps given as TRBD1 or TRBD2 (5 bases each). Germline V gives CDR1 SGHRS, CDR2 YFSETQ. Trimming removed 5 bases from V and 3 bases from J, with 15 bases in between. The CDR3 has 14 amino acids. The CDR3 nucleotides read TGCGCCAGCAGGACGGGACGGACCGGCTACGAGCAGTACTTC. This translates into CASRTGRTGYEQYF.

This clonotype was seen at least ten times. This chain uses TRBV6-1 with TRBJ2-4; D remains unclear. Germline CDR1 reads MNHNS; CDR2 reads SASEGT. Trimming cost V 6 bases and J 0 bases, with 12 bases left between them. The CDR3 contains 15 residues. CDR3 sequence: CASRSGILAKNIQYF. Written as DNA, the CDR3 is TGTGCCAGCAGATCCGGAATCCTAGCCAAAAACATTCAGTACTTC.

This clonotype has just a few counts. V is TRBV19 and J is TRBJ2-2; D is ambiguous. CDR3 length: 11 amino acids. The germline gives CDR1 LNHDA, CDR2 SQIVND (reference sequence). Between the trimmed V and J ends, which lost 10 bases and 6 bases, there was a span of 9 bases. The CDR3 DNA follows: TGTGCCACCAGGATGGCCGGGGAGCTGTTTTTT. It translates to CATRMAGELFF.

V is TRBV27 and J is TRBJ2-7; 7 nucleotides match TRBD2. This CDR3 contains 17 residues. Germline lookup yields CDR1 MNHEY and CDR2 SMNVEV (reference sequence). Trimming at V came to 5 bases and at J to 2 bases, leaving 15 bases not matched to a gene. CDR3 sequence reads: CASSLLTTSDLPYEQYF. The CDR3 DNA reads TGTGCCAGCAGTCTTTTAACAACTAGCGACCTACCCTACGAGCAGTACTTC.

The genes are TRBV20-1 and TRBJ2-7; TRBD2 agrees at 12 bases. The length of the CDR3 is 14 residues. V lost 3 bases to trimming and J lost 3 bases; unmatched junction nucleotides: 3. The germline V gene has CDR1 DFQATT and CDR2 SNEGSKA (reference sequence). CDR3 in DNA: TGCAGTGCTAGTCTGACTAGCGGGGGCTACGAGCAGTACTTC. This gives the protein CSASLTSGGYEQYF.

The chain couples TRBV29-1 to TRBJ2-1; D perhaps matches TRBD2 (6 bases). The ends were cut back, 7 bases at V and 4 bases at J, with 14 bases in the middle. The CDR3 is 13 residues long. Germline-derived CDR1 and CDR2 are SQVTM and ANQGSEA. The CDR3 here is CSGTTLLYNEQFF. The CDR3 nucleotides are TGCAGCGGGACTACACTACTATACAATGAGCAGTTCTTC.

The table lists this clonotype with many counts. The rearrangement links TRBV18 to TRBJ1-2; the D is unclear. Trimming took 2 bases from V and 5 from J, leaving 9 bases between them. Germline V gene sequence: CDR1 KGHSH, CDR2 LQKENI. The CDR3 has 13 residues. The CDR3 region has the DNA TGTGCCAGCTCACCATCCAGCAGTTATGGCTACACCTTC. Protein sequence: CASSPSSSYGYTF. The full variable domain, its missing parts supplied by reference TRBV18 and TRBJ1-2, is NAGVMQNPRHLVRRRGQEARLRCSPMKGHSHVYWYRQLPEEGLKFMVYLQKENIIDESGMPKERFSAEFPKEGPSILRIQQVVRGDSAAYFCASSPSSSYGYTFGSGTRLTVV.

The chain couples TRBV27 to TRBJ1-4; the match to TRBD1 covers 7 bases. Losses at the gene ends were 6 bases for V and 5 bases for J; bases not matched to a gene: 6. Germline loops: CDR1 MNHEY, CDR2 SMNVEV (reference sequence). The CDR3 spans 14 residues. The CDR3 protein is CASRRPGQNEKLFF. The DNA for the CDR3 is TGTGCCAGCAGGCGGCCGGGACAGAATGAAAAACTGTTTTTT.

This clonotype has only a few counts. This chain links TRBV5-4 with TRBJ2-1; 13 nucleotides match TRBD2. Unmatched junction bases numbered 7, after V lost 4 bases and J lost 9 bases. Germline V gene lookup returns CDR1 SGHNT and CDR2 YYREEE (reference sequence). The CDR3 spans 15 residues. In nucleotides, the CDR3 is TGTGCCAGCAGCCCTACTAGCGGGAGGGCTCTTGAGCAGTTCTTC. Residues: CASSPTSGRALEQFF.

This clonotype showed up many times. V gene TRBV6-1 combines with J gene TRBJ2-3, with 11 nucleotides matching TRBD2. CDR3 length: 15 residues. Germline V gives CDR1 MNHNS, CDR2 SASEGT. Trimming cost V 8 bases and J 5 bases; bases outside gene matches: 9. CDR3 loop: CASGIAGGVKDTQYF. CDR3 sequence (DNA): TGTGCCAGCGGAATAGCGGGAGGGGTTAAAGATACGCAGTATTTT.

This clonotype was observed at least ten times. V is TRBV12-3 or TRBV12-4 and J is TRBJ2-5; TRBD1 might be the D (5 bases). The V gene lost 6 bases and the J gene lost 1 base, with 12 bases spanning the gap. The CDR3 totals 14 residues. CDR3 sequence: CASSPDSIQETQYF. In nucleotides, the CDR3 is TGTGCCAGCAGCCCCGACAGTATCCAAGAGACCCAGTACTTC.

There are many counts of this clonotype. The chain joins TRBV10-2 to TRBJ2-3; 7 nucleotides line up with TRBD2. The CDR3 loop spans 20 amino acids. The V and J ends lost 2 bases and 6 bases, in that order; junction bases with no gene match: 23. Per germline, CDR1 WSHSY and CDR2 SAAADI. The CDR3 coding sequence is TGCGCCAGCAGTGAGCCAAGGGCGAAAAAGCGGGAAGGTTCGTCCGATACGCAGTATTTT. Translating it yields CASSEPRAKKREGSSDTQYF.

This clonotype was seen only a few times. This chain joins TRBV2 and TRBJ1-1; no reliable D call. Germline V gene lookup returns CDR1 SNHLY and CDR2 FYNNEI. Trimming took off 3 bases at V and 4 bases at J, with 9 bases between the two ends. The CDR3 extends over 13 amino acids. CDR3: CASSDGGGTEAFF. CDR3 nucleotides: TGTGCCAGCAGTGATGGTGGTGGCACTGAAGCTTTCTTT.

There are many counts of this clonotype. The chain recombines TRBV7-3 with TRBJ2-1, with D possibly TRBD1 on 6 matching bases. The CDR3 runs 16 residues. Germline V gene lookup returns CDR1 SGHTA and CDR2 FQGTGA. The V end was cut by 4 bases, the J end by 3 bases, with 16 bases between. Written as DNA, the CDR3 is TGTGCCAGCAGCTCTAAAGACAGGCGGCGCTACAATGAGCAGTTCTTC. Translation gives CASSSKDRRRYNEQFF.

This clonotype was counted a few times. CDR3 coding DNA: TGCAGCGTTGCGGGGGGGACCCAGTACTTC. It translates to CSVAGGTQYF. The chain carries TRBV29-1 and TRBJ2-5; 7 nucleotides agree with TRBD2. The CDR3 is 10 residues long. Germline assignment: CDR1 SQVTM and CDR2 ANQGSEA. J gave up 7 bases and V 4 bases, and 0 bases lay outside the gene matches.

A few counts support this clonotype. CDR3 amino acids: CASSRLGTASGNTIYF. In nucleotides, the CDR3 is TGCGCCAGCAGCCGTCTTGGGACAGCCTCTGGAAACACCATATATTTT. V is TRBV5-1 and J is TRBJ1-3, with 7 bases aligning to TRBD1. This CDR3 spans 16 amino acids. J gave up 0 bases and V 4 bases, and 7 bases lay outside the gene matches. CDR1 is SGHRS and CDR2 is YFSETQ in the germline V gene.

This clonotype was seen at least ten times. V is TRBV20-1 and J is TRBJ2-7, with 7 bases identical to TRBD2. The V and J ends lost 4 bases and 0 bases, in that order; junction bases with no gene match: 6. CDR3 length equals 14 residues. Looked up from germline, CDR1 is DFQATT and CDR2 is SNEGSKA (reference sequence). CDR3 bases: TGCAGTGCTAACTTAGCGGGTATCTCCTACGAGCAGTACTTC. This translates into CSANLAGISYEQYF.

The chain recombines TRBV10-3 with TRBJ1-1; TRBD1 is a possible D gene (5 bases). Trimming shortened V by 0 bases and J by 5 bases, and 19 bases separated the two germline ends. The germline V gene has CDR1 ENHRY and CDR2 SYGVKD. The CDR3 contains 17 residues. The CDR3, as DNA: TGTGCCATCAGTGAGTCGCACAGGAAGGGAATAGGAACTGAAGCTTTCTTT. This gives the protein CAISESHRKGIGTEAFF.

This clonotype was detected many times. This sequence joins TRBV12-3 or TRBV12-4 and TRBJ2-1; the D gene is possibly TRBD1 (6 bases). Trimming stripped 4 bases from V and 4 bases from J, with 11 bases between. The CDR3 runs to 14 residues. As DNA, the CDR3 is TGTGCCAGCAGTTCAATGGACAGATACAATGAGCAGTTCTTC. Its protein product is CASSSMDRYNEQFF.

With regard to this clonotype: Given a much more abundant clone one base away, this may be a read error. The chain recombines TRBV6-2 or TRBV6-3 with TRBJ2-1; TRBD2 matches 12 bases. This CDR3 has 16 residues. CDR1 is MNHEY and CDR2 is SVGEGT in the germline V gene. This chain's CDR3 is CAGSVELAGGDNEQFF. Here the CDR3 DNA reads TGTGCCGGCAGTGTCGAACTAGCGGGAGGCGATAATGAGCAGTTCTTC.

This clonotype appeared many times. In nucleotides, the CDR3 is TGTGCCAGCAGCCTCAGGGGCCGGCCCCAGCATTTT. Encoded protein: CASSLRGRPQHF. This chain connects TRBV27 to TRBJ1-5, with D perhaps matching TRBD1 (6 bases). The CDR3 has 12 residues. V was cut by 6 bases and J by 9 bases, with 12 bases left in between. CDR1 and CDR2 (germline): MNHEY, SMNVEV (reference sequence).

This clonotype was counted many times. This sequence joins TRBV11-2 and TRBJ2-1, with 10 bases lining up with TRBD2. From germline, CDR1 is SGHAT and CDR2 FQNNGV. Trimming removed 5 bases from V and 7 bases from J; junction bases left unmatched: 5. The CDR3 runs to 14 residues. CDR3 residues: CASSVSGGNNEQFF. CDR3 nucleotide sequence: TGTGCCAGCAGCGTTAGCGGGGGGAATAATGAGCAGTTCTTC.

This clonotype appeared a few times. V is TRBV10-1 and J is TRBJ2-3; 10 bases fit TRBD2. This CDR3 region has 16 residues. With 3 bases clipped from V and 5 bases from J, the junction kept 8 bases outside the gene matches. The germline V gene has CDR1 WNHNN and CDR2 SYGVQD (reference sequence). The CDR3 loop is CASSDLSGRAEDTQYF. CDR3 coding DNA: TGCGCCAGCAGTGACCTCAGCGGGAGGGCCGAAGATACGCAGTATTTT.

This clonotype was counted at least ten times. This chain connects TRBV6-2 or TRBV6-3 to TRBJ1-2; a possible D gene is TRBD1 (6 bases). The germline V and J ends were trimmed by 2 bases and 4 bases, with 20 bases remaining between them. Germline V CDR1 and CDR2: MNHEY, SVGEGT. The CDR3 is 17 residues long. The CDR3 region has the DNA TGTGCCAGCAGTTACACACCGGGACACCGGGACGTCTATGGCTACACCTTC. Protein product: CASSYTPGHRDVYGYTF.

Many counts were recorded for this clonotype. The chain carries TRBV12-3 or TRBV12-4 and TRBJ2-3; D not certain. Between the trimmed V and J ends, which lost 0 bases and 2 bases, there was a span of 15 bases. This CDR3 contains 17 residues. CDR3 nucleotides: TGTGCCAGCAGTTTAGCCTCCACACTCCTAGACACAGATACGCAGTATTTT. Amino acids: CASSLASTLLDTDTQYF.

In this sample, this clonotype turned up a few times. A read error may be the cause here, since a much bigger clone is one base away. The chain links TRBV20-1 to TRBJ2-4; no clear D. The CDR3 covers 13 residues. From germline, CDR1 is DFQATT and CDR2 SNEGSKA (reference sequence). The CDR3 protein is CSAGDHGVRIQYF. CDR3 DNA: TGCAGTGCTGGAGATCATGGGGTGCGCATTCAGTACTTC.

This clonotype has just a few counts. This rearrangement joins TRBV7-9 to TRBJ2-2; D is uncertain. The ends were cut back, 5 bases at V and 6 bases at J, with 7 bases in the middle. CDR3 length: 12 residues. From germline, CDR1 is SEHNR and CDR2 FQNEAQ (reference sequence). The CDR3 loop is CASSQISGELFF. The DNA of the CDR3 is TGTGCCAGCAGCCAAATATCCGGGGAGCTGTTTTTT.

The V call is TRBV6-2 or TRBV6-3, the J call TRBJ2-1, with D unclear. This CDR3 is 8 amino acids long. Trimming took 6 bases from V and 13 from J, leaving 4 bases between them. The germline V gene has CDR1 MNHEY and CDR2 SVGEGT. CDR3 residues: CASSAQFF. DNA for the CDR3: TGTGCCAGCAGCGCCCAGTTCTTC.